The source of this TCR beta chain is a study of blood T cells in healthy people across ages. Overall study findings and caveats: Versus aged donors, long-lived donors had higher diversity and more naive CD4+ cells.

Primed by a sample-barcoded 5' primer and a J-beta primer mix, a second PCR proceeded for roughly 6 to 12 cycles. One entry per CDR3 protein, called by TCRdb with MiXCR from the 5' RACE reads. The table lists approximately 830,000 distinct CDR3 sequences, about 62% of them singletons, with 28% in the top ten. CDR3 length: 17 residues. With V trimmed by 5 bases and J by 0 bases, 2 bases remained unmatched. CDR1 and CDR2 (germline): LGHNA, YSLEER. As for this clonotype: Its antigen is not known.

The rearrangement joins TRBV4-3 to TRBJ2-4; 15 bases match TRBD2. The sequence derives from a man aged 25 to 45 in good health. The specimen was blood. Written as DNA, the CDR3 is TGCGCCAGCAGCGCGGGACTAGCGGGGGGAGCCAAAAACATTCAGTACTTC. Its protein product is CASSAGLAGGAKNIQYF.